A single sample is the source of the 9 T cell receptor beta chains below, sequenced in a study of tumor-infiltrating lymphocytes in primary liver carcinoma. Total RNA amounting to around 540 ng was the source from which TCR beta cDNA was made with a constant-region primer. Investigators got TCR beta libraries out of three nested multiplex PCR rounds, done with slightly modified ARM-PCR. For approximately 11 cycles apiece, the opening two PCR rounds ran with TRBV1-TRBV30 forward primers and a C-beta reverse primer. TCRdb itself ran the multiplex PCR reads through MiXCR, one entry per CDR3 protein. The sample holds nearly 200,000 distinct CDR3 sequences; 65% are singletons and the top ten take approximately 6.5%. In addition to blood RNA drawn from unsorted whole blood, germline DNA was extracted. Material for sequencing was peripheral blood. All receptors derive from a woman aged 55-69 years with primary liver carcinoma and hepatitis B virus infection.

On this clonotype: A much larger clone lies one base from this, so it may be a read error. The chain links TRBV5-6 to TRBJ2-1, with TRBD1 matching over 10 bases. The CDR3 loop spans 16 amino acids. Germline assignment: CDR1 SGHDT and CDR2 YYEEEE. V gave up 4 bases and J gave up 4 bases; unmatched junction bases: 8. The CDR3 coding sequence is TGTGCCAGCAGCCTGCCGGGACAGGGGATATACAATGAGCAGTTCTTC. It specifies CASSLPGQGIYNEQFF.

Of note for this clonotype: This clone may be a read error of a much larger clone one base away. The chain carries TRBV12-3 or TRBV12-4 and TRBJ2-2; D may match TRBD1 or TRBD2 (5 bases each). The CDR3 is 16 amino acids. V was shortened by 5 bases and J by 0 bases, with 13 bases between the two germline ends. CDR3 amino acids: CASSPLGTTNTGELFF. DNA for the CDR3: TGTGCCAGCAGTCCCCTCGGGACCACGAACACCGGGGAGCTGTTTTTT.

In the case of this clonotype: Just one base apart from a much larger clone, this may be a read error. This sequence joins TRBV29-1 and TRBJ1-2, with TRBD1 matching 11 bases. CDR1 SQVTM and CDR2 ANQGSEA come from the germline V gene. V lost 5 bases to trimming and J lost 11 bases; unmatched junction nucleotides: 10. This CDR3 has 13 amino acids. As DNA, the CDR3 is TGCAGCGTTTCAGGGACAGGGGGGGGGGTGTACACCTTC. It encodes CSVSGTGGGVYTF.

With respect to this clonotype: As the CDR3 is not closed by the conserved phenylalanine or tryptophan, this likely results from a read error. The V and J genes are TRBV6-1 and TRBJ2-4; D gene ambiguous. This CDR3 comprises 12 residues. The germline gives CDR1 MNHNS, CDR2 SASEGT. Trimming cost V 8 bases and J 0 bases, with 5 bases left between them. CDR3 DNA sequence: TGTGCCAGCGAGATAGCCAAAAACATTCAGTACCTC. Amino acids: CASEIAKNIQYL.

The gene calls are TRBV11-2 and TRBJ1-1, with D unresolved. The CDR3 is 13 residues long. Trimming took 9 bases from V and 3 from J, leaving 14 bases between them. Germline V gives CDR1 SGHAT, CDR2 FQNNGV. The chain's CDR3 is CASSLAPYTEAFF. CDR3 in DNA: TGTGCCAGTAGCCTCGCCCCTTACACTGAAGCTTTCTTT.

This sequence joins TRBV5-6 and TRBJ1-2; D remains ambiguous. Trimming pared 0 bases from V and 8 bases from J, leaving 11 bases between. Germline V gene data show CDR1 as SGHDT and CDR2 as YYEEEE. The CDR3 contains 13 residues. CDR3 bases: TGTGCCAGCAGCTTGGTTCAAAAGGAAGGCTACACCTTC. This translates into CASSLVQKEGYTF.

The chain joins TRBV11-2 to TRBJ2-5, with D perhaps matching TRBD1 (6 bases). The CDR3 has 14 amino acids. V lost 2 bases, J lost 2 bases, and 9 bases lay in between. Germline V gene sequence: CDR1 SGHAT, CDR2 FQNNGV. The CDR3 spells CASSLTGNQETQYF. CDR3 sequence (DNA): TGTGCCAGCAGCTTAACAGGGAATCAAGAGACCCAGTACTTC.

Concerning this clonotype itself: Germline and junction disagree at one end, which may indicate a read error. Written as DNA, the CDR3 is TGTGCCAGCCAGAGGACCATGAACACCGGGGGGCTGTTTTTT. Translation: CASQRTMNTGGLFF. V usage is TRBV6-4 and J usage is TRBJ2-2, with D possibly matching TRBD2 (6 bases). This CDR3 spans 14 amino acids. Per germline, CDR1 MRHNA and CDR2 SNTAGT.

With respect to this clonotype: It may be a read error: a sequence one base away is much more abundant. The genes are TRBV4-2 and TRBJ1-5, with D hard to call. Per the germline V gene, CDR1 is LGHNA and CDR2 is YNFKEQ. This CDR3 is 17 amino acids long. The CDR3 sequence: CASSQGAAAIFNQPQQF. The CDR3 nucleotides read TGTGCCAGCAGCCAAGGGGCGGCCGCTATTTTCAATCAGCCCCAGCAGTTT.